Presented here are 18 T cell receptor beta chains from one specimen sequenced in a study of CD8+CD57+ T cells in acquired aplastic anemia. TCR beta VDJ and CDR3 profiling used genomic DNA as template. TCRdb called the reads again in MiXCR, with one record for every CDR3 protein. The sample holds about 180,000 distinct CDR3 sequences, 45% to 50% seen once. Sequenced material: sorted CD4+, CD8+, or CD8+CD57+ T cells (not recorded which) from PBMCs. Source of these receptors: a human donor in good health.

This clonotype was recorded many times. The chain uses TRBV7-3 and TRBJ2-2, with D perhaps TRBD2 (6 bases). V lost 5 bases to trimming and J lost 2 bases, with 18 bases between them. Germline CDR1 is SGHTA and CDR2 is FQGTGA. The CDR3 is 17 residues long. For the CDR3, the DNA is TGTGCCAGCAGCCCCTCTGTGGGAGGACCTAACACCGGGGAGCTGTTTTTT. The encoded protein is CASSPSVGGPNTGELFF.

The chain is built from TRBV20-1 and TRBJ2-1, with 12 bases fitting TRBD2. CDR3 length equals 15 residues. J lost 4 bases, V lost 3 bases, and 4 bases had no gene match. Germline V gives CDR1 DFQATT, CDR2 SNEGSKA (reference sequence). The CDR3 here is CSASAGTSGYNEQFF. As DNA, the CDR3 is TGCAGTGCTAGTGCAGGGACTAGCGGGTACAATGAGCAGTTCTTC.

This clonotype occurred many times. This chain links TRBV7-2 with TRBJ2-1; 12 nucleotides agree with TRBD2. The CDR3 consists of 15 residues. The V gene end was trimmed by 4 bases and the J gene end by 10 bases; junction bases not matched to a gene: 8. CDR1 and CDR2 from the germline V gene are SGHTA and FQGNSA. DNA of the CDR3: TGTGCCAGCAGCTCAAGGACTAGCGGGACCAACGAGCAGTTCTTC. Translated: CASSSRTSGTNEQFF.

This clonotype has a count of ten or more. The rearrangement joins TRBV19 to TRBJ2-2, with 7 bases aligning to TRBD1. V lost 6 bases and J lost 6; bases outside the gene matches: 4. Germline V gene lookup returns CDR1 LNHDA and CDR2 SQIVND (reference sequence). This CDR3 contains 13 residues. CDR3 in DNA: TGTGCCAGTAGCCGAGACAGGGCCGGGGAGCTGTTTTTT. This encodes CASSRDRAGELFF.

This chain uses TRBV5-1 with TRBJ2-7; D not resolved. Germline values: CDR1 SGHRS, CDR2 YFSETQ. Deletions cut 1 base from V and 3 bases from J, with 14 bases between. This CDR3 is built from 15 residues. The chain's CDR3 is CASSLLVGSGYEQYF. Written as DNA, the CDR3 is TGCGCCAGCAGCTTGCTGGTGGGTTCAGGCTACGAGCAGTACTTC.

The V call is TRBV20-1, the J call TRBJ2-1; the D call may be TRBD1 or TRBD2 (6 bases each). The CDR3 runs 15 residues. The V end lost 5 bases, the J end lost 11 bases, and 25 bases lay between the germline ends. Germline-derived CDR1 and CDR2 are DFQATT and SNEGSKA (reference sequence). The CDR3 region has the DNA TGCAGTGCTCGGGGTAGCGAAGGGGGGACACGAAAGCAGTTCTTC. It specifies CSARGSEGGTRKQFF.

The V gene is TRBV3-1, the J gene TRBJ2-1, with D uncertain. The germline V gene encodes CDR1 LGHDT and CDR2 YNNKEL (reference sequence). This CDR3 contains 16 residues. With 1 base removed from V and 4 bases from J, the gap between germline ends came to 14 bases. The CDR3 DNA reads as TGTGCCAGCAGCCAAGCCGGGTTAGGGTCATACAATGAGCAGTTCTTC. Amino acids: CASSQAGLGSYNEQFF.

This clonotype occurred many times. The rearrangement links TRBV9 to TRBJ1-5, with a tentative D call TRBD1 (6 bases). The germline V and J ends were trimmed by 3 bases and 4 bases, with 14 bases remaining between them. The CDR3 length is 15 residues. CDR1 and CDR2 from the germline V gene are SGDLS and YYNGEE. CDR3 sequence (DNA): TGTGCCAGCAGCGGGGGACAAAACCTAAATCAGCCCCAGCATTTT. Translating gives CASSGGQNLNQPQHF. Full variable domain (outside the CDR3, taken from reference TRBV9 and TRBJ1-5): DSGVTQTPKHLITATGQRVTLRCSPRSGDLSVYWYQQSLDQGLQFLIQYYNGEERAKGNILERFSAQQFPDLHSELNLSSLELGDSALYFCASSGGQNLNQPQHFGDGTRLSIL.

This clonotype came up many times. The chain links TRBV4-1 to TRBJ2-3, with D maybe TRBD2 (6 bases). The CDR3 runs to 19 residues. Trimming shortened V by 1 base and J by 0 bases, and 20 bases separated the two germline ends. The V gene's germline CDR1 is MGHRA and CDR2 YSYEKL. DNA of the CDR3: TGCGCCAGCAGCCAAGCACCAGTTCTAGCGCACACTAGCACAGATACGCAGTATTTT. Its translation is CASSQAPVLAHTSTDTQYF.

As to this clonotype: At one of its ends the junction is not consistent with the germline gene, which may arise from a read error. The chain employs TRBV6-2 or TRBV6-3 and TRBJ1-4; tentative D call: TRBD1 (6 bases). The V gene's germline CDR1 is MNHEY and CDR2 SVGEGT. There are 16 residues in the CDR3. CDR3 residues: CASSYRSTGPNEKLVF. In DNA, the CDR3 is TGTGCCAGCAGTTACCGCTCCACAGGGCCTAATGAAAAACTGGTTTTT.

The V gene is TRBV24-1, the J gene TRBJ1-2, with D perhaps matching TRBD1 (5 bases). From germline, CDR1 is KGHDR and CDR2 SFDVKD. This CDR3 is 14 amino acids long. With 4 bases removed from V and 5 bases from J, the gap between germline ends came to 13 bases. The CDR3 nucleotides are TGTGCCACCAGTGACCCTGGCAGGGAGTATGGCTACACCTTC. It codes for CATSDPGREYGYTF.

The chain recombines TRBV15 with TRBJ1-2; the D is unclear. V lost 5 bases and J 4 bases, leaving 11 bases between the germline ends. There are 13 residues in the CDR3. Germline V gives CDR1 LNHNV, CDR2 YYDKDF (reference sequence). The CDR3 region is CATSGTAGYGYTF. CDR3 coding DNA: TGTGCCACCAGCGGCACGGCTGGCTATGGCTACACCTTC.

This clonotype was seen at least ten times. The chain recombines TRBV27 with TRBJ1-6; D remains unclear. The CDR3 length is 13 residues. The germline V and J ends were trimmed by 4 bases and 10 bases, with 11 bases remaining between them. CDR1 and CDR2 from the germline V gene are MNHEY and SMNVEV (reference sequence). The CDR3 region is CASSWRKESPLHF. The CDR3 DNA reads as TGTGCCAGCAGTTGGCGAAAAGAATCACCCCTCCACTTT.

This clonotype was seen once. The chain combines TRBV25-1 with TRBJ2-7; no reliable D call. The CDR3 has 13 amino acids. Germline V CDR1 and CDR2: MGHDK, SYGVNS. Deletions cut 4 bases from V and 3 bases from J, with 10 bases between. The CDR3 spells CASSGLGLYEQYF. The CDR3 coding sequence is TGTGCCAGCAGTGGGTTAGGCCTCTACGAGCAGTACTTC.

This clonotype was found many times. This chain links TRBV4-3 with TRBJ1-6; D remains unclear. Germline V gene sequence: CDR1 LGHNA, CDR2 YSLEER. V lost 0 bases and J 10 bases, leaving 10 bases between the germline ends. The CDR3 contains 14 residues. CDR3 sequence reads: CASSQDRRTSPLHF. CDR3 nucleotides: TGCGCCAGCAGCCAAGACAGAAGAACGTCACCCCTCCACTTT.

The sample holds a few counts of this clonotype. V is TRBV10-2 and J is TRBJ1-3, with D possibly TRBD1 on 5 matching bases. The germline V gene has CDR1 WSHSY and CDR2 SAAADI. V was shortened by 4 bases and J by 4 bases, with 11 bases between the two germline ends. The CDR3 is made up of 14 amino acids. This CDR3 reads CASSGGTEGNTIYF. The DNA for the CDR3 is TGCGCCAGCAGTGGGGGGACGGAGGGAAACACCATATATTTT.

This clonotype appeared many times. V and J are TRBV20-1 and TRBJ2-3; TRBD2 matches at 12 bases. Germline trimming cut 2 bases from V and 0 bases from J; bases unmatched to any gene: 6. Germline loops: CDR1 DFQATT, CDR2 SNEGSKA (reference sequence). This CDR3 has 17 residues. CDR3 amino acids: CSARSSGRGSSTDTQYF. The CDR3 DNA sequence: TGCAGTGCTAGATCTAGCGGGAGGGGATCTAGCACAGATACGCAGTATTTT.

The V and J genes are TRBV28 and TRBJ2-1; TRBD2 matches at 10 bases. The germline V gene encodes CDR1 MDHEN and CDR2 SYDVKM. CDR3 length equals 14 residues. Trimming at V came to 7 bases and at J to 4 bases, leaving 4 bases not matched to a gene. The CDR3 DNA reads TGTGCCAGCACCGAAGCGGGAGGGTACAATGAGCAGTTCTTC. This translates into CASTEAGGYNEQFF. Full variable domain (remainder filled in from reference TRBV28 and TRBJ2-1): DVKVTQSSRYLVKRTGEKVFLECVQDMDHENMFWYRQDPGLGLRLIYFSYDVKMKEKGDIPEGYSVSREKKERFSLILESASTNQTSMYLCASTEAGGYNEQFFGPGTRLTVL.